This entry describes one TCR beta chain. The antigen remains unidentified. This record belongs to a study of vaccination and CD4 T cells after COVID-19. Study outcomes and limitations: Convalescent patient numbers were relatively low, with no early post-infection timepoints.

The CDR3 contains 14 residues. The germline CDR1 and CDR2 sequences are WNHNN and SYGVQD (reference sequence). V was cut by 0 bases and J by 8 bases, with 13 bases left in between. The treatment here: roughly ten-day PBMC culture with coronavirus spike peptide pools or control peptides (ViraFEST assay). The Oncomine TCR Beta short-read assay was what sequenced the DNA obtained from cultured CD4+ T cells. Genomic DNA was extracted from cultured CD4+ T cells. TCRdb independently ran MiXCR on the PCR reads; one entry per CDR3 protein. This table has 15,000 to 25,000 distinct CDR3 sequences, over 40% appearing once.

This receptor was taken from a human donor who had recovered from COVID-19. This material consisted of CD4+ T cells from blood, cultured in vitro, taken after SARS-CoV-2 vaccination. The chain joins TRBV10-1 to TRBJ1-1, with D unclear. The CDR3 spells CASSESPGVREAFF. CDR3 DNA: TGCGCCAGCAGTGAGTCGCCCGGGGTTAGGGAAGCTTTCTTT.